This is a list of T cell receptor beta chains from one sample in a study of blood T cell repertoires in COVID-19. This table comes from immunoSEQ multiplex PCR, and its TCRdb copy is limited to in-frame clones, with some not included. This sample carries about 300,000 clones, about nine tenths of them seen once, and the ten largest clones take 10%. The source material was PBMCs or T cells enriched from blood (not recorded which). These receptors originate from a young woman who had recovered from COVID-19. The conserved cysteine and the conserved F or W are not part of the CDR3 here. Some rows mark clone size as missing; the rest say once, few, many or name a class of expanded clone.

TRBV6-5	12	TRBJ1-1	.	ASSFQGGTTEAF
TRBV24-1	13	TRBJ2-2	.	ATSDLGRAGGELF
TRBV6-5	10	TRBJ1-2	.	ASSYAGGGYT
TRBV5-1	13	TRBJ2-1	.	ASSRGQGVGNEQF
TRBV4-1	12	TRBJ2-2	.	ASSQDRRTGELF
TRBV12-3/TRBV12-4	11	TRBJ1-3	.	ASSLGVEDTIY
TRBV2	13	TRBJ1-5	.	ASSPQVGAHQPQH
TRBV2	11	TRBJ2-3	.	ASSGGGTDTQY
TRBV12-5	11	TRBJ2-1	.	ASGLTSLSEQF
TRBV10-3	12	TRBJ2-7	.	AISEQDRGHEQY
TRBV7-9	13	TRBJ2-7	.	ASSLSWRAPYEQY
TRBV5-1	13	TRBJ1-4	.	ASSLSSGPNEKLF
TRBV28	11	TRBJ1-1	.	ASSSGQNTEAF
TRBV27	13	TRBJ1-2	once	ASSWDSKGDYGYT
TRBV6-5	11	TRBJ1-1	.	ASSREVHTEAF
TRBV19	13	TRBJ1-2	few	ASSPEDRGVYGYT
TRBV18	13	TRBJ1-4	.	ASSRSQVPNEKLF
TRBV18	13	TRBJ1-2	.	ASSPRTGESGGYT
TRBV10-1	13	TRBJ2-7	.	ASSESEQGMGEQY
TRBV19	13	TRBJ2-5	.	ASSMVTGSLETQY
TRBV27	14	TRBJ1-5	.	ASSLSGTERNQPQH
TRBV19	13	TRBJ1-2	.	ASSGGDRPNYGYT
TRBV6-5	12	TRBJ2-1	once	ASRKAGGGNEQF
TRBV4-2	10	TRBJ2-1	.	ASSHENNEQF
TRBV4-1	15	TRBJ2-7	.	ASSQDPGSGGAYEQY
TRBV2	15	TRBJ2-5	.	ASRGTSGGPTQETQY
TRBV18	13	TRBJ2-7	few	ASSPGQGAIYEQY